This T cell receptor (beta chain) is from a study of post-analysis software for immune sequencing data. The V segment lost 2 bases and the J segment 5 bases; nucleotides outside the gene matches: 3. Germline V gene data show CDR1 as MNHEY and CDR2 as SMNVEV (reference sequence). This CDR3 is built from 14 residues. The authors incorporated unique molecular identifiers into the TCR beta cDNA libraries. A single record per CDR3 protein comes from TCRdb applying MiXCR to the PCR reads. The profile covers approximately 690,000 distinct CDR3 sequences, with 55% to 70% appearing a single time and about 10% taken by the ten largest. As concerns this clonotype: Its target is not known.

Study-wide results and caveats: Compared with controls, patients had more of five TRBV segments, including TRBV5-6, TRBV5-1 and TRBV20-1.

This clonotype was sampled from a girl aged 2-10 years with multiple sclerosis. The material sequenced was blood. The rearrangement links TRBV27 to TRBJ1-1; 9 bases match TRBD1. The CDR3 DNA sequence: TGTGCCAGCAGTTTAGGGACAGGGTGGACTGAAGCTTTCTTT. Translated: CASSLGTGWTEAFF.